This T cell receptor beta chain was identified during a study of blood T cell repertoires in COVID-19. CDR3 size: 14 residues. V was pared by 2 bases and J by 7 bases, with 12 bases between. Germline V gene sequence: CDR1 MNHNS, CDR2 SASEGT. Generated by immunoSEQ multiplex PCR, the TCRdb table keeps only in-frame clones and is missing some. The sample has under 140,000 clones, 72% seen once. The sample comprised peripheral blood. J is TRBJ1-5 and V is TRBV6-1; D is undetermined. The TCR comes from a woman aged 55-75 years with acute or convalescent COVID-19. CDR3 bases: TGTGCCAGCAGTGAATCAGGAGGGAGGCAGCCCCAGCATTTT. Protein product: CASSESGGRQPQHF.